The 2 T cell receptor beta chains below all came from one sample that was sequenced in a study of graft-versus-host responses after intestinal transplantation. Profiling relied on immunoSEQ multiplex PCR, and the TCRdb table lists in-frame clones only, not all of them. The repertoire consists of roughly 110,000 clones, with around 94% occurring once and the leading ten covering 0.23%. Their antigen targets remain unknown. The material was unstimulated CD4+ T cells sorted from spleen or lymph node cells, obtained before transplant. The receptors stem from a human donor who was the organ donor for an intestinal transplant.

This chain connects TRBV4-3 to TRBJ2-2, with 9 bases identical to TRBD2. Germline V gives CDR1 LGHNA, CDR2 YSLEER. Trimming took 4 bases from V and 2 from J; bases not matched to a gene: 8. This CDR3 spans 17 amino acids. The CDR3 reads CASSLLPSGINTGELFF. CDR3 bases: TGCGCCAGCAGCCTGTTACCTAGCGGGATTAACACCGGGGAGCTGTTTTTT.

The CDR3 DNA reads as TGTGCCAGCAGCCCCGACGGGACAGGGAGGAATACCGGGGAGCTGTTTTTT. Its translation: CASSPDGTGRNTGELFF. The gene calls are TRBV5-4 and TRBJ2-2; 9 nucleotides agree with TRBD1. V trimming: 4 bases; J trimming: 5 bases; junction bases outside the gene matches: 12. The CDR3 contains 17 residues. CDR1 and CDR2 from the germline V gene are SGHNT and YYREEE (reference sequence).